This T cell receptor (beta chain) was captured in a study of cytomegalovirus exposure and HLA in healthy donors. Overall study findings and caveats: Specific recognition of CMV antigens was confirmed in vitro for a few chains (all CMV-associated). For most TCR beta V segments, an earlier analysis put the productive rate at about 87% or about 30% of the time.

Sampled while nominally healthy, donors likely had unrecorded immune exposures. V was clipped by 4 bases and J by 1 base, with 14 bases between them. The V gene's germline CDR1 is SGHRS and CDR2 YFSETQ. The CDR3 is 15 residues long. In the PCR, 60 Vbeta and 13 Jbeta primers were used. The assay was immunoSEQ multiplex PCR, and TCRdb's table has in-frame clones only and misses some. The repertoire includes about 140,000 clones, 75% to 85% of them detected once, and 4.5% sits in the top ten. Notes on this clone: The antigen is not known.

The TCR sequence derives from a man aged 40-49 years in good health and CMV-seronegative. Source material: PBMCs. This chain connects TRBV5-1 to TRBJ2-5, with a weak D call TRBD1 (6 bases). The DNA of the CDR3 is TGCGCCAGCAGCCTTCAACAGGGCGTCCAAGAGACCCAGTACTTC. Amino acid sequence: CASSLQQGVQETQYF.